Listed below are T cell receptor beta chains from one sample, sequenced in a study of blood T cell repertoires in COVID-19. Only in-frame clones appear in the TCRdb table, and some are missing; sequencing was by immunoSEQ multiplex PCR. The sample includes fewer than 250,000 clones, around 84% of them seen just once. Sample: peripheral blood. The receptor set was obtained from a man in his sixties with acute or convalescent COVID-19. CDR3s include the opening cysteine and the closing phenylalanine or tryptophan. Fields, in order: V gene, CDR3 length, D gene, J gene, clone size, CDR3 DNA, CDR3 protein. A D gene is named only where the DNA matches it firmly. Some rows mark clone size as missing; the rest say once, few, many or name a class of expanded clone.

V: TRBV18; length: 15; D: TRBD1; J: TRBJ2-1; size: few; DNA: TGTGCCAGCTCAGTTTGGACAGGGGTGGATAGTGAGCAGTTCTTC; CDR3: CASSVWTGVDSEQFF
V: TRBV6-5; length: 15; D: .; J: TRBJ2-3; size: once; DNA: TGTGCCAGTCCCAGGAACAACTTATACACAGATACGCAGTATTTT; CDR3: CASPRNNLYTDTQYF
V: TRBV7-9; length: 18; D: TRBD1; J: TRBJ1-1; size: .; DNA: TGTGCCAGCAGCATTACCTCCGGGACAGGGGTCCGGGGAACTGAAGCTTTCTTT; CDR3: CASSITSGTGVRGTEAFF
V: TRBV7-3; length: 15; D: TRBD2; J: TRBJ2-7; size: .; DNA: TGTGCCAGCAGCTCGGGCCCGGGGGGGAACTACGAGCAGTACTTC; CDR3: CASSSGPGGNYEQYF
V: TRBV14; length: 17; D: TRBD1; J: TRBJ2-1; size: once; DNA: TGTGCCAGCAGCCAAGATTTAGGACAGGGTTTGAGGGATGAGCAGTTCTTC; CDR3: CASSQDLGQGLRDEQFF
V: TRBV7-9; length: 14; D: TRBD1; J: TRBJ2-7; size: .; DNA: TGTGCCAGCAGCCCTGACAGGGATTTGGGCGAGCAGTACTTC; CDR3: CASSPDRDLGEQYF
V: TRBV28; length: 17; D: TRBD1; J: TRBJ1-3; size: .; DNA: TGTGCCAGCAGCACCTCCGGGACAGGGGGCATCGGAAACACCATATATTTT; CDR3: CASSTSGTGGIGNTIYF
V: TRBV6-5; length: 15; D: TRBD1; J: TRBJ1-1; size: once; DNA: TGTGCCAGCAGGAGGGGGACAGGGGGCGACACTGAAGCTTTCTTT; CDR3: CASRRGTGGDTEAFF
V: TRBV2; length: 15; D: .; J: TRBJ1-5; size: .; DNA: TGTGCCAGCAGTGAAAGGTCGGGGGTCAATCAGCCCCAGCATTTT; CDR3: CASSERSGVNQPQHF
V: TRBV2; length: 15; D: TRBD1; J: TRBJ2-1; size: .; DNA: TGTGCCAGCAGTACCCGGGACAGGGGTGTCAATGAGCAGTTCTTC; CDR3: CASSTRDRGVNEQFF
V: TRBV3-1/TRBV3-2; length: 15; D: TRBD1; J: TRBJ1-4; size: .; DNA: TGTGCCAGCAGCCGGGGGACAGGGGGTAAAGAAAAACTGTTTTTT; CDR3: CASSRGTGGKEKLFF
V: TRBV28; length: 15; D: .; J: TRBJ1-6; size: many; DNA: TGTGCCAGCAGTTTAATGGCCTTTTCTAATTCACCCCTCCACTTT; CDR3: CASSLMAFSNSPLHF
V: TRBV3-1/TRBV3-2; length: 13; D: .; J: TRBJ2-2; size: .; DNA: TGTGCCAGCAGCCAAGGAGGCGGGGGGGAGCTGTTTTTT; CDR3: CASSQGGGGELFF
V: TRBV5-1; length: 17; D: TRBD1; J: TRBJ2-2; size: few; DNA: TGCGCCAGCAGCCGATTCCCGGGACAGGGGTACACCGGGGAGCTGTTTTTT; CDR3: CASSRFPGQGYTGELFF
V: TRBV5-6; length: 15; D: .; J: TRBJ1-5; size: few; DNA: TGTGCCAGCAGCTTCCGGTCCGGAGGCAATCAGCCCCAGCATTTT; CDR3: CASSFRSGGNQPQHF
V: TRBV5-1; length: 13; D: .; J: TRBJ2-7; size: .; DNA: TGCGCCAGCAGCCCCCGGCCTACGGGGGAGCAGTACTTC; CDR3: CASSPRPTGEQYF
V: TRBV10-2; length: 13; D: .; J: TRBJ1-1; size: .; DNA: TGCGCCAGCTGTGGGGAGGCGGGCACTGAAGCTTTCTTT; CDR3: CASCGEAGTEAFF
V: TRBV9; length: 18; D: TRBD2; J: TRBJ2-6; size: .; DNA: TGTGCCAGCAGCCCCCGGGAGGTTTTATTGGCTGGGGCCAACGTCCTGACTTTC; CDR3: CASSPREVLLAGANVLTF
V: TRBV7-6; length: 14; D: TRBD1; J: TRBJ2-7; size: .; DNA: TGTGCCAGCAGCACGGGGACAGGGCCCTACGAGCAGTACTTC; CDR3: CASSTGTGPYEQYF
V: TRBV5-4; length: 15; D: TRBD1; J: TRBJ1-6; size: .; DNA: TGTGCCAGCAGCCGCGGGACAGGGGGTGGTTCACCCCTCCACTTT; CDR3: CASSRGTGGGSPLHF
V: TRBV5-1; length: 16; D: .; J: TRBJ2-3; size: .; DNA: TGCGCCAGCAGCTTGGCCAGTGGGGGGATGACAGATACGCAGTATTTT; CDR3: CASSLASGGMTDTQYF
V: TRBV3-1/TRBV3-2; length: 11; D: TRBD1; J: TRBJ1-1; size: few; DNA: TGTGCCAGCAGCCATATGACAGGGCTTTCCTTT; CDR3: CASSHMTGLSF
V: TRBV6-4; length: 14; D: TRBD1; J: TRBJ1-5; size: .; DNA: TGTGCCAGCAGTGACCGGACAGGCTCGAAGCCCCAGCATTTT; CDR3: CASSDRTGSKPQHF
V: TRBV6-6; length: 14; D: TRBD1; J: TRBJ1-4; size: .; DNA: TGTGCCAGCAGTTCTCAGGGGGGTTTTGGAAAACTGTTTTTT; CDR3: CASSSQGGFGKLFF
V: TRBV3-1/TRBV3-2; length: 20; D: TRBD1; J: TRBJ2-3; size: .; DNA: TGTGCCAGCAGCCAGAACGGGAGGGGTACCGGGACAGGGGTCACAGATACGCAGTATTTT; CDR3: CASSQNGRGTGTGVTDTQYF
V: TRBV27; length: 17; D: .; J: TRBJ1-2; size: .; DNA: TGTGCCAGCAGTGCTGTCAGCTTCCTCAACGGGTCGCGTGGCTACACCTTC; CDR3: CASSAVSFLNGSRGYTF
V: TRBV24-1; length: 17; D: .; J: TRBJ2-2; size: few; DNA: TGTGCCACCAGTGAGCCGGGGGTCGGGGGAGACACCGGGGAGCTGTTTTTT; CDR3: CATSEPGVGGDTGELFF
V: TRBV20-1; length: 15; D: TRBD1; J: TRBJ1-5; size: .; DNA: TGCAGTGCTAGTAGGGACAGGTCGTTCGGTGGGCCCCAGCATTTT; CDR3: CSASRDRSFGGPQHF
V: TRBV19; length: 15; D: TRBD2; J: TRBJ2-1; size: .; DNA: TGTGCCAGTAGTAAAGGGGAAGCGGGGGGTGGAGAGCAGTTCTTC; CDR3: CASSKGEAGGGEQFF
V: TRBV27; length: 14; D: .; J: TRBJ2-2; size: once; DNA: TGTGCCAGCAGTTTTGCGTTTGCGGGAGGGGAGCTGTTTTTT; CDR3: CASSFAFAGGELFF
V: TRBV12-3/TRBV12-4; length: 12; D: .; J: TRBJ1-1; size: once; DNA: TGTGCCAGCAGTCCCCCGGCGAGGGAAGCTTTCTTT; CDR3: CASSPPAREAFF
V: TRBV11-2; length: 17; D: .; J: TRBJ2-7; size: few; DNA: TGTGCCAGCAGCTGGGGTCGAGCGGCTCCAATCTCCTACGAGCAGTACTTC; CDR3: CASSWGRAAPISYEQYF
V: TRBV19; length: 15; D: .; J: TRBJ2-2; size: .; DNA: TGTGCCAGTAGTATAGGGGGGGTCGACACCGGGGAGCTGTTTTTT; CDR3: CASSIGGVDTGELFF
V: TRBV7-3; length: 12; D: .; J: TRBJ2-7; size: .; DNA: TGTGCCAGCAGCCCCGGACTGGGCGAGCAGTACTTC; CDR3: CASSPGLGEQYF
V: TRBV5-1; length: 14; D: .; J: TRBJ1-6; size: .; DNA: TGCGCCAGCAGCTTTCAGGCCGATAATTCACCCCTCCACTTT; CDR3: CASSFQADNSPLHF